A single T cell receptor beta chain is shown here with its context. This specimen belongs to a study of PD-1 blockade in classical Hodgkin lymphoma. V was clipped by 3 bases and J by 7 bases; unmatched bases: 6. The CDR3 has 14 residues. Germline CDR1 reads KGHSH; CDR2 reads LQKENI. Assay used: immunoSEQ multiplex PCR; TCRdb lists only in-frame clones, some missing. Among fewer than 20,000 clones listed, approximately 84% were seen once. Time point in this sample: newly diagnosed, previously untreated cHL patient sample. The receptor comes from a human donor with classical Hodgkin lymphoma. This chain uses TRBV18 with TRBJ2-1; 7 bases fit TRBD2. Source material: peripheral blood mononuclear cells (PBMCs). CDR3 loop: CASSPSGIGNEQFF. The CDR3 bases are TGTGCCAGCTCACCCAGCGGGATAGGGAATGAGCAGTTCTTC. The whole variable domain, filled in from reference TRBV18 and TRBJ2-1, reads NAGVMQNPRHLVRRRGQEARLRCSPMKGHSHVYWYRQLPEEGLKFMVYLQKENIIDESGMPKERFSAEFPKEGPSILRIQQVVRGDSAAYFCASSPSGIGNEQFFGPGTRLTVL.